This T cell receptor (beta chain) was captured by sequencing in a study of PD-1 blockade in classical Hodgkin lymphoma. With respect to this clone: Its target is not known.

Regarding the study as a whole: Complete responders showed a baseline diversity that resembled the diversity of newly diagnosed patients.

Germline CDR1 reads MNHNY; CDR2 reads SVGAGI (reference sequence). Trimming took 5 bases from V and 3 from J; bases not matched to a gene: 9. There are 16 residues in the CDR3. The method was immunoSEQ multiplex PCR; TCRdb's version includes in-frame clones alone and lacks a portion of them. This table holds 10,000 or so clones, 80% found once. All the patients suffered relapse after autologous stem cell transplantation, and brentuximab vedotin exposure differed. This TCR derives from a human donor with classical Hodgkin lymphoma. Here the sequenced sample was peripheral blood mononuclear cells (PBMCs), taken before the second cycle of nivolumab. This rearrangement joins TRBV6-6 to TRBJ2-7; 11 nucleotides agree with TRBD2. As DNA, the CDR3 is TGTGCCAGCAGTCCAATTACTAGCGGGAGTTTCTACGAGCAGTACTTC. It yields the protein CASSPITSGSFYEQYF.